Listed here are 10 T cell receptor beta chains from one sample, sequenced in a study of CD8 T cells in Susac syndrome (dated by TCRdb to between 2018 and 2021). Libraries were made using the immunoSEQ multiplex PCR assay. RNA was extracted using the RNeasy kit, and roughly 0.5 to 1 microgram was reverse transcribed with random hexamers. In-frame beta chains were kept once TCRdb had trimmed the public reads at Q25 with fastp and called clones with MiXCR. When rows share a CDR3 protein, they turn into one entry using the most common DNA and genes. A total of 70,000 to 100,000 distinct CDR3 sequences appear in this sample, about 95% of them only once. Of the sample, approximately 0.42% falls within the top ten clones. Sequencing was done on a sample of CD8+ T cells from PBMCs. The receptors come from a human donor with Susac syndrome.

The V gene is TRBV29-1, the J gene TRBJ2-2; unclear D gene. V gave up 4 bases and J gave up 2 bases, with 5 bases separating them. From germline, CDR1 is SQVTM and CDR2 ANQGSEA. The CDR3 extends over 12 amino acids. The CDR3 protein is CSVVGNTGELFF. The CDR3 DNA sequence: TGCAGCGTTGTAGGAAACACCGGGGAGCTGTTTTTT.

The chain couples TRBV4-1 to TRBJ2-3, with 10 bases lining up with TRBD2. V lost 3 bases and J lost 2; bases outside the gene matches: 2. This CDR3 has 15 residues. Looked up from germline, CDR1 is MGHRA and CDR2 is YSYEKL. Here the CDR3 reads CASSQLAGATDTQYF. The CDR3 nucleotides are TGCGCCAGCAGCCAGCTAGCGGGAGCCACAGATACGCAGTATTTT.

V and J are TRBV20-1 and TRBJ2-7, with TRBD1 matching 9 bases. CDR1 DFQATT and CDR2 SNEGSKA come from the germline V gene (reference sequence). CDR3 size: 15 residues. V shed 0 bases and J 1 base; nucleotides not matched to a gene: 4. The CDR3 loop reads CSAREGDRESYEQYF. The CDR3 DNA is TGCAGTGCTAGAGAGGGGGACAGGGAATCCTACGAGCAGTACTTC.

The V call is TRBV20-1, the J call TRBJ2-3, with a tentative D call TRBD2 (6 bases). Looked up from germline, CDR1 is DFQATT and CDR2 is SNEGSKA (reference sequence). The CDR3 has 16 amino acids. V gave up 5 bases and J gave up 1 base, with 19 bases separating them. The CDR3 nucleotides are TGCAGTGCTCAAAGCCTACGGGAGACCGGCACAGATACGCAGTATTTT. The encoded protein is CSAQSLRETGTDTQYF.

The chain is built from TRBV5-4 and TRBJ2-5; 10 nucleotides agree with TRBD2. V gave up 4 bases and J gave up 5 bases; unmatched junction bases: 5. Germline V gives CDR1 SGHNT, CDR2 YYREEE (reference sequence). The CDR3 consists of 14 residues. CDR3 in amino acids: CASSDGTSVETQYF. CDR3 in DNA: TGTGCCAGCAGCGACGGGACTAGCGTGGAGACCCAGTACTTC.

V gene TRBV12-3 or TRBV12-4 combines with J gene TRBJ1-1; D ambiguous. The CDR3 is 15 residues long. V was trimmed by 5 bases and J by 9 bases, leaving 22 bases between them. CDR3 DNA: TGTGCCAGCAGTCCCATACAGCCGGGGTACCTGAAAGCTTTCTTT. This translates into CASSPIQPGYLKAFF.

V is TRBV7-6 and J is TRBJ2-1, with D maybe TRBD1 (6 bases). The CDR3 sequence is 16 residues long. The V end lost 1 base, the J end lost 6 bases, and 16 bases lay between the germline ends. Per germline, CDR1 SGHVS and CDR2 FNYEAQ. The CDR3 spells CASSLGTAYNLNEQFF. The CDR3 region has the DNA TGTGCCAGCAGCTTAGGGACAGCGTACAACCTCAATGAGCAGTTCTTC. Complete variable domain (other parts from reference TRBV7-6 and TRBJ2-1): GAGVSQSPRYKVTKRGQDVALRCDPISGHVSLYWYRQALGQGPEFLTYFNYEAQQDKSGLPNDRFSAERPEGSISTLTIQRTEQRDSAMYRCASSLGTAYNLNEQFFGPGTRLTVL.

Points on this clonotype: One junction end disagrees with the germline gene, perhaps due to a read error. The rearrangement uses TRBV29-1 and TRBJ2-1, with 8 bases lining up with TRBD2. The CDR3 has 15 amino acids. CDR1 and CDR2 (germline): SQVTM, ANQGSEA. CDR3 sequence (DNA): TGCAGCGTCGAAGTTAGCGGGGAAAATCTCAATGAGCAGTTCTTC. Translated: CSVEVSGENLNEQFF.

V is TRBV6-2 or TRBV6-3 and J is TRBJ2-1, with D hard to call. Germline CDR1 MNHEY, CDR2 SVGEGT. V lost 4 bases and J lost 6, with 10 bases in between. This CDR3 spans 13 amino acids. CDR3 protein: CASSLAGPNEQFF. The CDR3 DNA sequence: TGTGCCAGCAGTTTAGCCGGGCCCAATGAGCAGTTCTTC.

The chain joins TRBV5-1 to TRBJ1-3; a weak D match, TRBD1 (5 bases). This CDR3 is 15 amino acids long. Germline V CDR1 and CDR2: SGHRS, YFSETQ. V lost 0 bases and J lost 1, with 8 bases in between. The CDR3 loop reads CASSLEGASGNTIYF. The CDR3 DNA sequence: TGCGCCAGCAGCTTGGAAGGGGCGTCTGGAAACACCATATATTTT.